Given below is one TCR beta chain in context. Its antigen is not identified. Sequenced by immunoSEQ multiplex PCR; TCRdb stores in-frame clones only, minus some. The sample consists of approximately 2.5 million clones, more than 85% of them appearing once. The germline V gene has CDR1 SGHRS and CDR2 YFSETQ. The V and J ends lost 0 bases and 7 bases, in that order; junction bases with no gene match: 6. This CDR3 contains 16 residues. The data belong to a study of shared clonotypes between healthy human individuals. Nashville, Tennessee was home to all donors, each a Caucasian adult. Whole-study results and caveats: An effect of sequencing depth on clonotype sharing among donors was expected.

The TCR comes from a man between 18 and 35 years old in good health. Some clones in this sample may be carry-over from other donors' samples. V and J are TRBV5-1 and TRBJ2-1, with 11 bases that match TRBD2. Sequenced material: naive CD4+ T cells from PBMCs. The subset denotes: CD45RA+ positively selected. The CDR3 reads CASSLGVAGGWNEQFF. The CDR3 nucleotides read TGCGCCAGCAGCTTGGGGGTAGCGGGAGGGTGGAATGAGCAGTTCTTC. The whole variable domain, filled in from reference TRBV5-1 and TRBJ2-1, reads KAGVTQTPRYLIKTRGQQVTLSCSPISGHRSVSWYQQTPGQGLQFLFEYFSETQRNKGNFPGRFSGRQFSNSRSEMNVSTLELGDSALYLCASSLGVAGGWNEQFFGPGTRLTVL.